This TCR beta chain is drawn from a study of blood T cells in healthy people across ages. Overall study findings and caveats: More naive CD4+ cells and higher diversity marked long-lived donors relative to aged donors. Per-million-T-cell TCR beta diversity fell roughly linearly with age. Estimates based on one million T cells were treated as lower bounds. Donor CMV status was unknown, possibly confounding expanded clonotype changes.

A second PCR, run for roughly 7 to 12 cycles, used a sample-barcoded 5' primer plus a J-beta primer mix. TCRdb re-derived calls from the 5' RACE reads in MiXCR, one entry per CDR3 protein. The sample carries hundreds of thousands of distinct CDR3 sequences, about 48% recorded once. As to this clonotype: The antigen remains undetermined.

Germline CDR1 ENHRY, CDR2 SYGVKD. The CDR3 totals 14 residues. The sequencing input was blood. This TCR was sampled from a man under 40 in good health. The chain is built from TRBV10-3 and TRBJ2-7, with D possibly called TRBD1 or TRBD2 (5 bases each). The CDR3 sequence: CVTRPAQGAYEQYF. CDR3 in DNA: TGTGTCACCCGGCCCGCGCAGGGAGCCTACGAGCAGTACTTC.